Reported below is one T cell receptor (beta chain). The data were taken from a study of blood T cell repertoires in COVID-19. The overall study: Spain, Italy and the United States supplied samples that represented acute and convalescent COVID-19.

Authors' analysis steps: How many nucleated cells were present was estimated from reference gene primer amplification. Only in-frame clones appear in the TCRdb table, and some are missing; sequencing was by immunoSEQ multiplex PCR. That table gives V, J and clone size, and the DNA gave D and trimming. The sample carries about 250,000 clones, approximately 90% recorded once. V was clipped by 3 bases and J by 5 bases, with 14 bases between them. CDR3 size: 14 residues. Germline CDR1 reads SGHDT; CDR2 reads YYEEEE. The chain joins TRBV5-6 to TRBJ1-1, with TRBD1 as a possible D gene (5 bases). The sample consisted of peripheral blood. This TCR derives from a woman between 25 and 40 years old with COVID-19, enrolled during active disease. The CDR3 loop is CASSSAGRGTEAFF. CDR3 nucleotides: TGTGCCAGCAGCTCCGCAGGGCGGGGGACTGAAGCTTTCTTT.